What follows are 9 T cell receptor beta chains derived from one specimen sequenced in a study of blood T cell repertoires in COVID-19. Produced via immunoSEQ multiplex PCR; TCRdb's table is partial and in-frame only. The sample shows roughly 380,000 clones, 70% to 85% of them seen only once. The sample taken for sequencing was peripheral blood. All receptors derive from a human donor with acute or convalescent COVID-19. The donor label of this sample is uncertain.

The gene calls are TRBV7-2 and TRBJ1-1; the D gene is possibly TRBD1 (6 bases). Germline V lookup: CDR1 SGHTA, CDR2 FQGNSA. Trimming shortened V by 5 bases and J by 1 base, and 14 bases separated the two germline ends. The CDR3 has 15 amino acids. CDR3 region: CASSPREGGNTEAFF. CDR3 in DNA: TGTGCCAGCAGCCCCAGGGAGGGGGGGAACACTGAAGCTTTCTTT.

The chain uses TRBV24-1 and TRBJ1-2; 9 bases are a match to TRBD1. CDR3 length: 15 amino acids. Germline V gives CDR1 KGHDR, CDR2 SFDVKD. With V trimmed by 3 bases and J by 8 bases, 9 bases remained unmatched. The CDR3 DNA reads TGTGCCACCAGTGATCCGGGGACAGGGAAGGGGGGCTACACCTTC. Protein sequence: CATSDPGTGKGGYTF.

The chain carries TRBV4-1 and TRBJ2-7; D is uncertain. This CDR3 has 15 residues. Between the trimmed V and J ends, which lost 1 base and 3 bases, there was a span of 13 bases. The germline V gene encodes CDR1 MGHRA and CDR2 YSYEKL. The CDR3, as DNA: TGCGCCAGCAGCCAAGCCCTTGGAGTTGGCTACGAGCAGTACTTC. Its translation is CASSQALGVGYEQYF.

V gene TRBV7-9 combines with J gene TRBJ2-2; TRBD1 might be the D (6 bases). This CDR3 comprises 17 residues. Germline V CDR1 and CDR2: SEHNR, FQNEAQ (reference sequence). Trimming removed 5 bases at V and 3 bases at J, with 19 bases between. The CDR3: CASSPPTTTGYTGELFF. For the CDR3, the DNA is TGTGCCAGCAGCCCCCCCACAACGACAGGATACACCGGGGAGCTGTTTTTT.

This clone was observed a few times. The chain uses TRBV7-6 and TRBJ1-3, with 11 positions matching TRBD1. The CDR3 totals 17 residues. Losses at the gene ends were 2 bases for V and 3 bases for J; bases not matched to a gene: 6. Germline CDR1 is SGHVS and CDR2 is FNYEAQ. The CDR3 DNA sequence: TGTGCCAGCAGCTTAACCGGGACAGGGGGAAGTGGAAACACCATATATTTT. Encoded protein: CASSLTGTGGSGNTIYF.

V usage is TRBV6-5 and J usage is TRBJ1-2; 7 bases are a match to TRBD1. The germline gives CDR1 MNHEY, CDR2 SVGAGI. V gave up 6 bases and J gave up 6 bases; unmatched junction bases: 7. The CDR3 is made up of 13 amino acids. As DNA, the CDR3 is TGTGCCAGCAGCGCGCCGACAGGGAATGGCTACACCTTC. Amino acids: CASSAPTGNGYTF.

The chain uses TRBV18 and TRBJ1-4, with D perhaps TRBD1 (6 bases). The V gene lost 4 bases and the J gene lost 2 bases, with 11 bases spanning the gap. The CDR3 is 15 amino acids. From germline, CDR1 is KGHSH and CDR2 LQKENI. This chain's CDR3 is CASSLHQGTNEKLFF. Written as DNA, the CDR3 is TGTGCCAGCTCACTTCACCAGGGGACTAATGAAAAACTGTTTTTT. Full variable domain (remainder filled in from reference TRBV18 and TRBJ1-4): NAGVMQNPRHLVRRRGQEARLRCSPMKGHSHVYWYRQLPEEGLKFMVYLQKENIIDESGMPKERFSAEFPKEGPSILRIQQVVRGDSAAYFCASSLHQGTNEKLFFGSGTQLSVL.

The CDR3 coding sequence is TGTGCCAGCAGCGCCTCCCGCGTCCCGAACACTGAAGCTTTCTTT. Translation gives CASSASRVPNTEAFF. The chain combines TRBV9 with TRBJ1-1; no definite D call. This CDR3 comprises 15 residues. V dropped 3 bases and J dropped 1 base, with 13 bases sitting between them. Looked up from germline, CDR1 is SGDLS and CDR2 is YYNGEE.

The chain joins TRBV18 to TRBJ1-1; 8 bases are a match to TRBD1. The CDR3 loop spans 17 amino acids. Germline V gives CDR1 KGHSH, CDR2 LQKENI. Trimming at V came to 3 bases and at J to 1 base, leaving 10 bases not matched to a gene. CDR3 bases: TGTGCCAGCTCACCCCGGACAGGGACGAGGACGAACACTGAAGCTTTCTTT. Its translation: CASSPRTGTRTNTEAFF.